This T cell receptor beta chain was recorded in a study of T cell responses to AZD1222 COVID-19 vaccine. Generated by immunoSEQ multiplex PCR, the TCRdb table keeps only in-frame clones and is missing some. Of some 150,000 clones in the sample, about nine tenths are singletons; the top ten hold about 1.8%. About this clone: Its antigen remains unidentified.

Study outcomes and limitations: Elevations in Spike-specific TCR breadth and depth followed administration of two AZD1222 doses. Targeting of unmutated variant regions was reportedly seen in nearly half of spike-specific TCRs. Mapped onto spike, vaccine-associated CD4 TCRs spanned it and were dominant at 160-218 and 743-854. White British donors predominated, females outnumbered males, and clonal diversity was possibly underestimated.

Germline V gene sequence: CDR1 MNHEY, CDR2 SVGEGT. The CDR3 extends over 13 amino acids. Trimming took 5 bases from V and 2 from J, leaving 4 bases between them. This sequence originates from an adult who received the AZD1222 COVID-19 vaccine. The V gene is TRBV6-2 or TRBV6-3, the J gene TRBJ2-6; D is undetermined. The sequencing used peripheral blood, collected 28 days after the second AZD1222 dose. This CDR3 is CASSRPGANVLTF. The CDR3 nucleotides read TGTGCCAGCAGTCGACCTGGGGCCAACGTCCTGACTTTC.